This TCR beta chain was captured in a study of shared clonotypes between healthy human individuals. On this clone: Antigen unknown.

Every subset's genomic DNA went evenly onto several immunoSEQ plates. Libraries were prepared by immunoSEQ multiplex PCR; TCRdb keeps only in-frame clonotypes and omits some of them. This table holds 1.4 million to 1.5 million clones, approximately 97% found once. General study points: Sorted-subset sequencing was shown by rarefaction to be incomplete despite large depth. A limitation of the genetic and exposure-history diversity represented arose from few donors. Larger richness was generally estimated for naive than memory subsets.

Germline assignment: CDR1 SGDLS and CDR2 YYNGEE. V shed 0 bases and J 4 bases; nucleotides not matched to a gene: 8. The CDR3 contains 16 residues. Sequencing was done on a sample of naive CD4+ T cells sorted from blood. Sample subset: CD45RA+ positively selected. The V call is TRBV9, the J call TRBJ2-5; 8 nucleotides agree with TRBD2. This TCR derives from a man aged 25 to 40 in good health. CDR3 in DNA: TGTGCCAGCAGCGTAGCGATAGCGGGATTGGGAGAGACCCAGTACTTC. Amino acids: CASSVAIAGLGETQYF.